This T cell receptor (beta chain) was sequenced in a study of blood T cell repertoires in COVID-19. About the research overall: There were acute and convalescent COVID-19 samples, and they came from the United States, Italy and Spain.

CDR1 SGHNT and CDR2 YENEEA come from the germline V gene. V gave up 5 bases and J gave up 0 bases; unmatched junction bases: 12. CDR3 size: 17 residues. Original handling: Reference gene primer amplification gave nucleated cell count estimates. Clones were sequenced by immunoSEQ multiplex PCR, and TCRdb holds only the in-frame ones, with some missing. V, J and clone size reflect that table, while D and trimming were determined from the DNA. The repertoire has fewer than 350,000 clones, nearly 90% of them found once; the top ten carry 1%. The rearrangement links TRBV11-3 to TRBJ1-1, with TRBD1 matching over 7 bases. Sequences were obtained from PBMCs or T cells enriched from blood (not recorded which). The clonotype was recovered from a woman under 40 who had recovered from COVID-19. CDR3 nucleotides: TGTGCCAGCAGCGTCCCCCAGGGGACAGCTATGAACACTGAAGCTTTCTTT. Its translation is CASSVPQGTAMNTEAFF.